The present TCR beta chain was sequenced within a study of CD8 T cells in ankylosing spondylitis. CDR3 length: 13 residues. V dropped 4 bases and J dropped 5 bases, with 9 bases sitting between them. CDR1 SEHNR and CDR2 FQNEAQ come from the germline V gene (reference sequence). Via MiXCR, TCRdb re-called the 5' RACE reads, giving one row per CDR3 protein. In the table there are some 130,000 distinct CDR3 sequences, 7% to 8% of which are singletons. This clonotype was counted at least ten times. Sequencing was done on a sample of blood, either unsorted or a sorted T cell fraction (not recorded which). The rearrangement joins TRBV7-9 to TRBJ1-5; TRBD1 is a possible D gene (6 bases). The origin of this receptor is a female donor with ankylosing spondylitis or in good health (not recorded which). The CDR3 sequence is CASSSQGHQPQHF. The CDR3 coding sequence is TGTGCCAGCAGCTCACAGGGCCATCAGCCCCAGCATTTT.